The 24 T cell receptor beta chains presented below share a single source sample, sequenced in a study of CD8+CD57+ T cells in acquired aplastic anemia. Before being chosen for sequencing, patients had shown CD8+CD57+ cell expansion by flow cytometry. TCR beta VDJ and CDR3 profiling used genomic DNA as template. TCRdb passed the reads through MiXCR, listing each CDR3 protein once. In the table there are 150,000 to 180,000 distinct CDR3 sequences, 40% to 65% of which are singletons. Material: sorted CD4+, CD8+, or CD8+CD57+ T cells (not recorded which) from PBMCs. The receptors shown here come from a human donor with aplastic anemia.

V usage is TRBV2 and J usage is TRBJ1-4; a weak D match, TRBD1 (5 bases). The CDR3 is 13 amino acids. Germline values: CDR1 SNHLY, CDR2 FYNNEI. V was trimmed by 4 bases and J by 8 bases, leaving 11 bases between them. The CDR3 coding sequence is TGTGCCAGCAGTGCCGGGGCGCGAGAAAAACTGTTTTTT. Its protein product is CASSAGAREKLFF.

Concerning this clonotype: At one end, the junction sequence differs from germline, possibly due to a read error. The chain links TRBV7-3 to TRBJ1-6; TRBD1 is a possible D gene (6 bases). Germline CDR1 is SGHTA and CDR2 is FQGTGA. The CDR3 contains 14 residues. This CDR3 reads CASSSADSNSPLHF. In DNA form, the CDR3 reads TGTGCCAGCAGCTCCGCGGACAGTAATTCGCCCCTCCACTTT.

At least ten counts were recorded for this clonotype. This chain's CDR3 is CSAPTLLADNLNEQFF. CDR3 coding DNA: TGCAGTGCTCCGACCCTTCTAGCGGACAACCTTAATGAGCAGTTCTTC. The chain combines TRBV20-1 with TRBJ2-1; 7 bases line up with TRBD2. The CDR3 sequence is 16 residues long. CDR1 DFQATT and CDR2 SNEGSKA come from the germline V gene (reference sequence). Trimming at V came to 5 bases and at J to 7 bases, leaving 17 bases not matched to a gene.

A note on this clonotype: Given a much more abundant clone one base away, this may be a read error. The gene calls are TRBV6-4 and TRBJ2-1; TRBD2 aligns across 11 bases. The CDR3 covers 17 residues. Germline lookup yields CDR1 MRHNA and CDR2 SNTAGT. V lost 0 bases to trimming and J lost 9 bases; unmatched junction nucleotides: 10. In DNA form, the CDR3 reads TGTGCCAGCAGTGACTCGATAGCGGGGGGGAGGTTCAGTGAGCAGTTCTTC. Amino acid sequence: CASSDSIAGGRFSEQFF.

This clonotype was observed a handful of times. The chain is built from TRBV5-4 and TRBJ2-1; 12 positions agree with TRBD2. Trimming at V came to 1 base and at J to 5 bases, leaving 13 bases not matched to a gene. The CDR3 is 19 amino acids. Germline CDR1 reads SGHNT; CDR2 reads YYREEE (reference sequence). In DNA, the CDR3 is TGTGCCAGCAGCTTGCGGCTAGCGGGGGGGCCGACACTCGACAATGAGCAGTTCTTC. Protein sequence: CASSLRLAGGPTLDNEQFF.

The gene calls are TRBV24-1 and TRBJ2-5; TRBD2 matches at 11 bases. Germline lookup yields CDR1 KGHDR and CDR2 SFDVKD. Germline trimming cut 5 bases from V and 4 bases from J; bases unmatched to any gene: 5. The CDR3 runs to 15 residues. In nucleotides, the CDR3 is TGTGCCACCAGTGTGTCTCTAGCGGGAGGAGAGACCCAGTACTTC. Translation gives CATSVSLAGGETQYF.

The gene calls are TRBV29-1 and TRBJ2-1; 9 bases are shared with TRBD1. The ends lost 8 bases at V and 6 bases at J; junction bases unmatched: 11. This CDR3 has 14 amino acids. Germline values: CDR1 SQVTM, CDR2 ANQGSEA. The CDR3 loop reads CSSRTGDDFNEQFF. The DNA for the CDR3 is TGCAGCTCACGGACAGGGGACGATTTCAATGAGCAGTTCTTC.

This clonotype has just a few counts. The J gene is TRBJ1-2, the V gene TRBV29-1; D not certain. Trimming shortened V by 3 bases and J by 5 bases, and 13 bases separated the two germline ends. Germline V gene sequence: CDR1 SQVTM, CDR2 ANQGSEA. This CDR3 spans 13 amino acids. The CDR3 DNA is TGCAGCGTTGAGAAGGAAACGGGGTATGGCTACACCTTC. This gives the protein CSVEKETGYGYTF. The whole variable domain, remainder taken from reference TRBV29-1 and TRBJ1-2, is SAVISQKPSRDICQRGTSLTIQCQVDSQVTMMFWYRQQPGQSLTLIATANQGSEATYESGFVIDKFPISRPNLTFSTLTVSNMSPEDSSIYLCSVEKETGYGYTFGSGTRLTVV.

This clonotype was seen ten or more times. V gene TRBV24-1 combines with J gene TRBJ1-5, with D hard to call. Germline loops: CDR1 KGHDR, CDR2 SFDVKD. V gave up 5 bases and J gave up 1 base, with 8 bases separating them. The CDR3 is 14 residues long. Here the CDR3 reads CATSVKESNQPQHF. The CDR3 DNA reads TGTGCCACCAGTGTGAAGGAGAGCAATCAGCCCCAGCATTTT.

This rearrangement joins TRBV7-3 to TRBJ2-7; 13 bases match TRBD2. Trimming cost V 6 bases and J 4 bases; bases outside gene matches: 3. The germline gives CDR1 SGHTA, CDR2 FQGTGA. This CDR3 is 14 amino acids long. The CDR3 protein is CASRTSGGTYEQYF. In DNA, the CDR3 is TGTGCCAGCAGGACTAGCGGGGGGACATACGAGCAGTACTTC.

CDR3 nucleotides: TGTGCCAGCAGTTACTCGACCCCCGAGCAGTACTTC. This gives the protein CASSYSTPEQYF. The genes are TRBV6-2 or TRBV6-3 and TRBJ2-7; D gene unclear. There are 12 residues in the CDR3. CDR1 is MNHEY and CDR2 is SVGEGT in the germline V gene. Deletions cut 0 bases from V and 6 bases from J, with 6 bases between.

The CDR3, as DNA: TGCAGTGCTAGGCGGGGTATAGATCAGCCCCAGCATTTT. Translating gives CSARRGIDQPQHF. This rearrangement joins TRBV20-1 to TRBJ1-5, with D hard to call. Germline lookup yields CDR1 DFQATT and CDR2 SNEGSKA (reference sequence). V lost 3 bases and J lost 5, with 11 bases in between. CDR3 size: 13 residues.

The genes are TRBV29-1 and TRBJ2-1, with 10 bases aligning to TRBD1. From germline, CDR1 is SQVTM and CDR2 ANQGSEA. J gave up 3 bases and V 4 bases, and 9 bases lay outside the gene matches. This CDR3 is built from 16 residues. CDR3 amino acids: CSVAVSGQGVYNEQFF. The CDR3 coding sequence is TGCAGCGTTGCTGTCTCTGGACAGGGGGTCTACAATGAGCAGTTCTTC.

The chain has TRBV29-1 and TRBJ1-2; D gene ambiguous. The CDR3 is 13 residues long. Germline V lookup: CDR1 SQVTM, CDR2 ANQGSEA. V lost 2 bases to trimming and J lost 5 bases, with 12 bases between them. CDR3 nucleotides: TGCAGCGTTGAATGGAGAAACCCGTATGGCTACACCTTC. As protein: CSVEWRNPYGYTF.

This chain uses TRBV6-4 with TRBJ2-7; 11 bases are shared with TRBD2. With 4 bases clipped from V and 3 bases from J, the junction kept 2 bases outside the gene matches. Germline-derived CDR1 and CDR2 are MRHNA and SNTAGT. This CDR3 has 14 amino acids. CDR3 protein: CASSALAGVYEQYF. The CDR3 DNA follows: TGTGCCAGCAGTGCACTAGCGGGGGTCTACGAGCAGTACTTC.

The CDR3 DNA reads as TGTGCCAGCAGTTGGGGTCTGGGGGAGCAGTACTTC. As protein: CASSWGLGEQYF. V and J are TRBV12-3 or TRBV12-4 and TRBJ2-7; D is unresolved. Trimming cost V 4 bases and J 7 bases, with 11 bases left between them. The CDR3 consists of 12 residues.

Worth noting for this clonotype: A much larger clonotype is one base distant, so this may be a read error. This chain uses TRBV11-1 with TRBJ2-1; perhaps D is TRBD1 or TRBD2 (5 bases each). V was pared by 1 base and J by 0 bases, with 10 bases between. This CDR3 comprises 16 residues. Germline CDR1 and CDR2: SGHAT and FQDESV (reference sequence). CDR3 sequence reads: CASSLGGSGSYNEQFF. CDR3 bases: TGTGCCAGCAGCTTAGGGGGGAGTGGCTCCTACAATGAGCAGTTCTTC.

The gene calls are TRBV2 and TRBJ2-3; unclear D gene. Germline-derived CDR1 and CDR2 are SNHLY and FYNNEI. This CDR3 is 14 amino acids long. Trimming removed 5 bases at V and 1 base at J, with 10 bases between. For the CDR3, the DNA is TGTGCCAGCAGTTTAGAGTCCGGCACAGATACGCAGTATTTT. As protein: CASSLESGTDTQYF.

The J gene is TRBJ2-3, the V gene TRBV5-1; D tentatively fits TRBD1 or TRBD2 (5 bases each). Per the germline V gene, CDR1 is SGHRS and CDR2 is YFSETQ. V was cut by 0 bases and J by 0 bases, with 8 bases left in between. This CDR3 is built from 15 residues. CDR3 sequence: CASSLGGASTDTQYF. Written as DNA, the CDR3 is TGCGCCAGCAGCTTGGGAGGGGCCAGCACAGATACGCAGTATTTT.

The CDR3 spells CASSAGAHQFF. CDR3 in DNA: TGTGCCAGCAGCGCCGGGGCCCACCAGTTCTTC. This rearrangement joins TRBV2 to TRBJ2-1, with D perhaps matching TRBD1 or TRBD2 (5 bases each). Germline lookup yields CDR1 SNHLY and CDR2 FYNNEI. The CDR3 has 11 amino acids. Trimming left V 6 bases short and J 13 bases short, with 13 bases between.

On this clonotype: The junction differs from germline at one of its ends, possibly a read error. The chain is built from TRBV29-1 and TRBJ2-7; 7 bases match TRBD2. TRBJ2-5 matches the DNA end more closely, so the J call is doubtful. Germline V lookup: CDR1 SQVTM, CDR2 ANQGSEA. This CDR3 has 13 residues. Here the CDR3 DNA reads TGCAGTGTTGGCCGGACTAGTGGGGAGACCCAGTACTTC. Protein: CSVGRTSGETQYF.

The chain links TRBV4-1 to TRBJ1-2, with TRBD1 as a possible D gene (6 bases). Germline-derived CDR1 and CDR2 are MGHRA and YSYEKL. The CDR3 loop spans 19 amino acids. The ends were cut back, 3 bases at V and 2 bases at J, with 25 bases in the middle. In DNA form, the CDR3 reads TGCGCCAGCAGCCAGTCCGGGCCGGGAAGCGAGGGGGGGAACTATGGCTACACCTTC. Amino acids: CASSQSGPGSEGGNYGYTF.

This sequence joins TRBV19 and TRBJ1-5; no clear D gene. Per germline, CDR1 LNHDA and CDR2 SQIVND (reference sequence). The V gene lost 1 base and the J gene lost 5 bases, with 9 bases spanning the gap. The CDR3 consists of 14 residues. The CDR3 DNA follows: TGTGCCAGTAGTATAGTGAAGCAAGATCAGCCCCAGCATTTT. Its translation: CASSIVKQDQPQHF.

This clonotype has ten or more counts. The chain joins TRBV6-4 to TRBJ2-1; TRBD2 aligns across 8 bases. V dropped 0 bases and J dropped 9; count of bases not matched to a gene: 10. Germline V gene data show CDR1 as MRHNA and CDR2 as SNTAGT. There are 16 residues in the CDR3. The CDR3 coding sequence is TGTGCCAGCAGTGACTCGAGTAGCGGGGACACTAGTGAGCAGTTCTTC. Amino acids: CASSDSSSGDTSEQFF.